This TCR beta chain was documented in a study of blood T cell repertoires in COVID-19. Trimming left V 1 base short and J 6 bases short, with 10 bases between. Per the germline V gene, CDR1 is MNHNS and CDR2 is SASEGT. This CDR3 contains 14 residues. Some clones are missing from TCRdb's copy, which holds only in-frame ones; the method was immunoSEQ multiplex PCR. In the table there are over 150,000 clones, around 82% of which are singletons. This TCR came from a man older than 75 with COVID-19, enrolled during active disease. Sequencing was carried out using peripheral blood. The rearrangement joins TRBV6-1 to TRBJ1-5; D call uncertain. CDR3 sequence reads: CASSEEREAQPQHF. The CDR3 DNA sequence: TGTGCCAGCAGTGAAGAGAGGGAAGCTCAGCCCCAGCATTTT.